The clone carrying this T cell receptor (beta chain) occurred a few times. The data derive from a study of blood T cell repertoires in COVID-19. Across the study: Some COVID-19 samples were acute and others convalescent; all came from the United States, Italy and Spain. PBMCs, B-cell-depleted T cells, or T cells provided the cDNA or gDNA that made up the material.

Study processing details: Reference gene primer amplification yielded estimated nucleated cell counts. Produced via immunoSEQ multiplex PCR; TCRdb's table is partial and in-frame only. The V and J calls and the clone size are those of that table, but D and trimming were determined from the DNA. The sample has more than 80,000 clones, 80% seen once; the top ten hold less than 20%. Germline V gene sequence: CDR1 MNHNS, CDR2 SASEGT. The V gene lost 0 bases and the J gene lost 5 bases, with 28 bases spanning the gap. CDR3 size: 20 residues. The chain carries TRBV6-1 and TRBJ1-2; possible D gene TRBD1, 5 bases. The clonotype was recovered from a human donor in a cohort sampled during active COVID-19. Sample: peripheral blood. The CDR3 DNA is TGTGCCAGCAGTGAAGCGCTTGGAGGGAGGGTTGGGGGTTTGGAATATGGCTACACCTTC. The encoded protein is CASSEALGGRVGGLEYGYTF.